This TCR beta chain is drawn from a study of blood T cells in healthy people across ages. The CDR3 length is 16 residues. The germline gives CDR1 SGHTA, CDR2 FQGNSA. The junction had 2 bases not matched to a gene; V was cut back by 5 bases and J by 2 bases. Concerning this clonotype itself: Its antigen remains unknown.

Caucasian, healthy and from Russia, the donors were aged between 6 and 90. They isolated at least 7 million PBMCs from each sample. Points from the study as a whole: Unsorted PBMC material precluded a definitive naive versus antigen-experienced comparison.

It was with a sample-barcoded 5' primer and a J-beta primer mix that a second PCR of about 6 to 11 cycles was run. The yield of each sample was at least 2.5 million CDR3-containing paired-end reads. One entry per CDR3 protein, called by TCRdb with MiXCR from the 5' RACE reads. The table has about 1.8 million distinct CDR3 sequences, around 48% seen once; the top ten hold around 2.1%. This chain connects TRBV7-2 to TRBJ2-6; 11 nucleotides align to TRBD1. This receptor was taken from a woman between 40 and 55 years old in good health. The sequenced material came from blood. CDR3 sequence reads: CASSRTGGAGANVLTF. CDR3 DNA sequence: TGTGCCAGCAGCCGGACAGGGGGCGCTGGGGCCAACGTCCTGACTTTC.